This T cell receptor beta chain came from a study of CD8 T cells in ankylosing spondylitis. The TCR beta libraries were generated through quantitative 5'-RACE incorporating molecular barcodes. TCRdb reprocessed the 5' RACE reads with MiXCR, giving one entry per CDR3 protein. This sample yields 240,000 or so distinct CDR3 sequences, of which approximately 12% are seen a single time; 5.5% to 8% belongs to the top ten. Study observations and caveats: There was a TCR beta motif, made of several highly homologous variants, that appeared characteristic of ankylosing spondylitis blood. The disease-linked clones had a CD8+ phenotype and low blood frequencies. The authors reported significant enrichment of disease-linked clones in matched ankylosing spondylitis synovial fluid.

CDR3 length: 20 amino acids. V dropped 7 bases and J dropped 8 bases, with 33 bases sitting between them. Per germline, CDR1 SGHVS and CDR2 FQNEAQ. In the case of this clonotype: Its antigen is unidentified.

Input material: blood, either unsorted or a sorted T cell fraction (not recorded which). The J gene is TRBJ1-6, the V gene TRBV7-8; unclear D gene. The sequence was collected from a male donor with ankylosing spondylitis or in good health (not recorded which). The CDR3 sequence is CASTLQGPLMKPRLDSPLHF. CDR3 DNA: TGTGCCAGCACGCTGCAAGGACCCCTTATGAAGCCGAGGCTCGATTCACCCCTCCACTTT.